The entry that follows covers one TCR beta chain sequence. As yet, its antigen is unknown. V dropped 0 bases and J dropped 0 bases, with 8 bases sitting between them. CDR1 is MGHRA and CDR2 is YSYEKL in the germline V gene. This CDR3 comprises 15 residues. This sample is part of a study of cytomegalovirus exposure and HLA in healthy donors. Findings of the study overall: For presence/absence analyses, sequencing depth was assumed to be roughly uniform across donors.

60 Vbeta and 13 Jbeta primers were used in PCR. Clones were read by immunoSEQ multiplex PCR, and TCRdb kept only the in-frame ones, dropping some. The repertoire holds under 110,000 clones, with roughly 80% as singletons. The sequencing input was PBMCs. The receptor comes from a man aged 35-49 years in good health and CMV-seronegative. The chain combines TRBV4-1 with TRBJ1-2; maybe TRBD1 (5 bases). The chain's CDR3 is CASSQEGASNYGYTF. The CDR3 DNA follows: TGCGCCAGCAGCCAAGAAGGGGCTTCTAACTATGGCTACACCTTC.